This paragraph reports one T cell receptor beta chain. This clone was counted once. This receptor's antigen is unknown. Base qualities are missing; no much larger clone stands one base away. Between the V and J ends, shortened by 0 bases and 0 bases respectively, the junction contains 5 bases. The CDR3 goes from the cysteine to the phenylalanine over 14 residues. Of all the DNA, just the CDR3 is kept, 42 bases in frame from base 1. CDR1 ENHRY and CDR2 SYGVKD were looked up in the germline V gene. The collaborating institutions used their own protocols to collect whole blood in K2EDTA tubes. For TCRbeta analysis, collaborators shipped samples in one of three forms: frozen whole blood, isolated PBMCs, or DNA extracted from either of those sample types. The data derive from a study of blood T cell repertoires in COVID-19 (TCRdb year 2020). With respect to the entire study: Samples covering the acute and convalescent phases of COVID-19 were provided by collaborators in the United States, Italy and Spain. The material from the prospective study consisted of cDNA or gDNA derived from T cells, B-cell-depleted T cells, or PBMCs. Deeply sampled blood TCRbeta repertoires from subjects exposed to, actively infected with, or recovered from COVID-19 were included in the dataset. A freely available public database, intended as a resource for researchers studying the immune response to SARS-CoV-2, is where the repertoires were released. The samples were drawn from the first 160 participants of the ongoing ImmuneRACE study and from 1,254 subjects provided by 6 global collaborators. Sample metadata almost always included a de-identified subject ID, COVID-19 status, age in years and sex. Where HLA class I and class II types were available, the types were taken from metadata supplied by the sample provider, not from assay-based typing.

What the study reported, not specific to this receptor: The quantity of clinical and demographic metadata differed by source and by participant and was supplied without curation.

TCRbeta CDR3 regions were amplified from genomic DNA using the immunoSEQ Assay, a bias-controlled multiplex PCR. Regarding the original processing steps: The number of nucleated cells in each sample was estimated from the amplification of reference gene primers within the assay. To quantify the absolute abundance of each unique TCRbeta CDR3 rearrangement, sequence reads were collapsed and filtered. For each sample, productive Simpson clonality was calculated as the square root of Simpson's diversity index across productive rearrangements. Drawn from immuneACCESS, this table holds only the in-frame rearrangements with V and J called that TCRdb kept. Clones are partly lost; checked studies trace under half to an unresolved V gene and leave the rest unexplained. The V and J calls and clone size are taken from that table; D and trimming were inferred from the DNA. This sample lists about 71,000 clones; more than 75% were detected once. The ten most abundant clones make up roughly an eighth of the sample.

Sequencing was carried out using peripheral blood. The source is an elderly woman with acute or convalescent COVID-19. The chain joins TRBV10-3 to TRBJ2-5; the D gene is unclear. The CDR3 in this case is CAISESLYQETQYF. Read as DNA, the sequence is TGTGCCATCAGTGAGTCGCTATACCAAGAGACCCAGTACTTC.